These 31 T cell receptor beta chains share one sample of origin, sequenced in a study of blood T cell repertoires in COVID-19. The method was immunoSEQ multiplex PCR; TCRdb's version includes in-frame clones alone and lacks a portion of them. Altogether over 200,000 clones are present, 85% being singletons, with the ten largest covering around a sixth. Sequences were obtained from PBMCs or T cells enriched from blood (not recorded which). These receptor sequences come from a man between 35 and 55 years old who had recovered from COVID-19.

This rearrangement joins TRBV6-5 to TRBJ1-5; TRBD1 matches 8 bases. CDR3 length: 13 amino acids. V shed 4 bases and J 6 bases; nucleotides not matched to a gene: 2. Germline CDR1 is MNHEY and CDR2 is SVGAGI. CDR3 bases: TGTGCCAGCAGTTTTACAGGGGGTCAGCCCCAGCATTTT. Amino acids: CASSFTGGQPQHF.

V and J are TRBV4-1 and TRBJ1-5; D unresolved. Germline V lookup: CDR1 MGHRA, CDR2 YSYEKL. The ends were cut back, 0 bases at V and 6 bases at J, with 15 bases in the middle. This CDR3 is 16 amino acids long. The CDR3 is CASSQDRVSGSQPQHF. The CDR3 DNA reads TGCGCCAGCAGCCAAGACCGGGTCTCTGGGAGTCAGCCCCAGCATTTT.

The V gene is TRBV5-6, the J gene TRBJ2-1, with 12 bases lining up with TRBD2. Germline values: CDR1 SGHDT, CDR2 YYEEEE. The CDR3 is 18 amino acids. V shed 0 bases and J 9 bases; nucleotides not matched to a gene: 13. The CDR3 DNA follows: TGTGCCAGCAGCTTGGTTGCTAGCGGGAGGGCCTTTCTCGGTGAGCAGTTCTTC. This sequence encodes CASSLVASGRAFLGEQFF. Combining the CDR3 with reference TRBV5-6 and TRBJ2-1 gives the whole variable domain DAGVTQSPTHLIKTRGQQVTLRCSPKSGHDTVSWYQQALGQGPQFIFQYYEEEERQRGNFPDRFSGHQFPNYSSELNVNALLLGDSALYLCASSLVASGRAFLGEQFFGPGTRLTVL.

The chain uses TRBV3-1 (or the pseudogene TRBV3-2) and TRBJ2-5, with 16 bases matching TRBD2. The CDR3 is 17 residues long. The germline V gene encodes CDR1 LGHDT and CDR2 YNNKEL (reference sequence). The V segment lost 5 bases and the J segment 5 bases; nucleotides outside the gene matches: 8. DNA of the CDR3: TGTGCCAGCAGCGATGGTTCGGGACTAGCGGGAGGGGAGACCCAGTACTTC. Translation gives CASSDGSGLAGGETQYF.

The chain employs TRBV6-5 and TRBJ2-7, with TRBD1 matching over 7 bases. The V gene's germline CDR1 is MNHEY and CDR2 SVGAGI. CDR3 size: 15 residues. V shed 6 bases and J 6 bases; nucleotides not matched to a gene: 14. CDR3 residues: CASSARHRGLGEQYF. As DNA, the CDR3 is TGTGCCAGCAGCGCACGACACAGGGGATTAGGCGAGCAGTACTTC.

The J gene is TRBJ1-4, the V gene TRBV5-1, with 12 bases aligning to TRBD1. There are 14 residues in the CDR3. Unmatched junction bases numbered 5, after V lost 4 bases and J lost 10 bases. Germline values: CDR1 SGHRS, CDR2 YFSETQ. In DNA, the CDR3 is TGCGCCAGCAGCCCACCGGGACAGGGGGCAAAACTGTTTTTT. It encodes CASSPPGQGAKLFF.

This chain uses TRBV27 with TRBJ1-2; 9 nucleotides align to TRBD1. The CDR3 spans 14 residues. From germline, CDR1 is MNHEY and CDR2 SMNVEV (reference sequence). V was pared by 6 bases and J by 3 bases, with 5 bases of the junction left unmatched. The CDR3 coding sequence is TGTGCCAGCAGCCCCGGGACAGGGTACTATGGCTACACCTTC. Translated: CASSPGTGYYGYTF.

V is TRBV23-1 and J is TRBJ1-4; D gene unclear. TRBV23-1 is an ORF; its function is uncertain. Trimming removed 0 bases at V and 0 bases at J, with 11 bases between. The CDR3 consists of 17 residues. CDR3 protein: CASSQSGSPTTNEKLFF. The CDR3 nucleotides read TGCGCCAGCAGTCAATCGGGCAGCCCGACAACTAATGAAAAACTGTTTTTT.

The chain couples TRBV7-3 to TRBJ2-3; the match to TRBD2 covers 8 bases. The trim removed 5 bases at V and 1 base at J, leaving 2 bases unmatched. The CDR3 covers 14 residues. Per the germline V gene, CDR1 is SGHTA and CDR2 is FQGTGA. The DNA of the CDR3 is TGTGCCAGCAGCACTAGCGGACGCACAGATACGCAGTATTTT. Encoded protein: CASSTSGRTDTQYF.

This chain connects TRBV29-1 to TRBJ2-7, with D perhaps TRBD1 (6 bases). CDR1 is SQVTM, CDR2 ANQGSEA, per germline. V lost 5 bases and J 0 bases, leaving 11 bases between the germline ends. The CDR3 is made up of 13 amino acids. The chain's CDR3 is CSVQGTVSYEQYF. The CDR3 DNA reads TGCAGCGTTCAGGGGACGGTCTCCTACGAGCAGTACTTC.

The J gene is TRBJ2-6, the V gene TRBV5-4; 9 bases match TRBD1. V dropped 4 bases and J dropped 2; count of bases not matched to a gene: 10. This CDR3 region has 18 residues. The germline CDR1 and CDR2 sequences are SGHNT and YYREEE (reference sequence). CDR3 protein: CASSPSGTGFPGANVLTF. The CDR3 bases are TGTGCCAGCAGCCCCTCCGGGACAGGGTTTCCTGGGGCCAACGTCCTGACTTTC.

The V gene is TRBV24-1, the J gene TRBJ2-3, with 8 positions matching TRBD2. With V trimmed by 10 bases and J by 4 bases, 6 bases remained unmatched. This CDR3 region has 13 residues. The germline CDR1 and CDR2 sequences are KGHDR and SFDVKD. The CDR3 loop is CATSGGRSDTQYF. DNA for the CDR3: TGTGCCACGAGCGGGGGTAGGTCAGATACGCAGTATTTT.

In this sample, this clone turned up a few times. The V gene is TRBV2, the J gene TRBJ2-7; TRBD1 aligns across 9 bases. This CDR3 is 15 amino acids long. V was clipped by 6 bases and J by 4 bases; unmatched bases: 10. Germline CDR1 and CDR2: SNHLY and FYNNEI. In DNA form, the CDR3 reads TGTGCCAGCAGAACACCGGGACAGGGTGTTTACGAGCAGTACTTC. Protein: CASRTPGQGVYEQYF.

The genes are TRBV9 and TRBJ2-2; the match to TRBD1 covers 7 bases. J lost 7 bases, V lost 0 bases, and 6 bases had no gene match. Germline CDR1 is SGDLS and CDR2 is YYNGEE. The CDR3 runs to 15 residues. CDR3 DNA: TGTGCCAGCAGCGTAGCTGACAGGGCGAACGGGGAGCTGTTTTTT. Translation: CASSVADRANGELFF.

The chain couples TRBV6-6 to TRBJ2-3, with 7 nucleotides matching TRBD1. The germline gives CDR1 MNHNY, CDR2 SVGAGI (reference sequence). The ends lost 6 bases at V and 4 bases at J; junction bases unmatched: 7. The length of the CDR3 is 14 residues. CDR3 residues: CASSLQGYPDTQYF. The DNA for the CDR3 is TGTGCCAGCAGCCTACAGGGGTACCCAGATACGCAGTATTTT.

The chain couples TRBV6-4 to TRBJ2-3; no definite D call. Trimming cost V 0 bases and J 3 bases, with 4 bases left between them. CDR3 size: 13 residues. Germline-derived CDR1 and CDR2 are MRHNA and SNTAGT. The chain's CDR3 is CASSDSPTDTQYF. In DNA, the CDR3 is TGTGCCAGCAGTGACTCCCCGACAGATACGCAGTATTTT.

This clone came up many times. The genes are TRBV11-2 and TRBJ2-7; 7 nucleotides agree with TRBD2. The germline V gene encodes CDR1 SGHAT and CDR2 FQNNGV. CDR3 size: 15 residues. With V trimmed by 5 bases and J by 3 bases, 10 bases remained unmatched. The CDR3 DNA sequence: TGTGCCAGCAGCAAAGCAGCGGGAAGTTTCTACGAGCAGTACTTC. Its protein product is CASSKAAGSFYEQYF.

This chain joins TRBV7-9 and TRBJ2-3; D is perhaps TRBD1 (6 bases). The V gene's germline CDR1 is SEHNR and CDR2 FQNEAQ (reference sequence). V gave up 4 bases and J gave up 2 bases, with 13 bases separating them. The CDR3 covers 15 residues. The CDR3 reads CASSWRQGLTDTQYF. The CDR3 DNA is TGTGCCAGCAGCTGGAGGCAGGGGCTCACAGATACGCAGTATTTT.

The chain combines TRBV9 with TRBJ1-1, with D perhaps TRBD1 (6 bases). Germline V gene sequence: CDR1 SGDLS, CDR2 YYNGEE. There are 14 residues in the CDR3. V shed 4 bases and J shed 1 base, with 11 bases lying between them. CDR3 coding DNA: TGTGCCAGCAGCACGGACAGCCAGAACACTGAAGCTTTCTTT. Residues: CASSTDSQNTEAFF.

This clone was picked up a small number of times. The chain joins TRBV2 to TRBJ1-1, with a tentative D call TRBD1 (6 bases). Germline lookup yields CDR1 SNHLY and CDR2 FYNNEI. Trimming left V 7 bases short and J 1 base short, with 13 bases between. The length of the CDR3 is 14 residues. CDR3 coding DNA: TGTGCCAGCACCACCGGGACAAGGAACACTGAAGCTTTCTTT. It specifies CASTTGTRNTEAFF.

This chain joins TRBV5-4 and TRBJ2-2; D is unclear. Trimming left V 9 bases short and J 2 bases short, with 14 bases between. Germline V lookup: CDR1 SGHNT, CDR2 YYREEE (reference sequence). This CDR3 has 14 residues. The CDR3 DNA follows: TGTGCCACCAACCACCAGGTTAACACCGGGGAGCTGTTTTTT. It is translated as CATNHQVNTGELFF. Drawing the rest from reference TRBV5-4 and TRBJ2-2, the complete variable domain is ETGVTQSPTHLIKTRGQQVTLRCSSQSGHNTVSWYQQALGQGPQFIFQYYREEENGRGNFPPRFSGLQFPNYSSELNVNALELDDSALYLCATNHQVNTGELFFGEGSRLTVL.

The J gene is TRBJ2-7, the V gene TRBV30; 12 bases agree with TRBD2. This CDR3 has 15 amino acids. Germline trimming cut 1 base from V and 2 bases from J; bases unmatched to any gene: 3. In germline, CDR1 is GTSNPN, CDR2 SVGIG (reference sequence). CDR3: CAWSGTSGITYEQYF. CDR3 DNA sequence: TGTGCCTGGAGTGGGACTAGCGGGATAACCTACGAGCAGTACTTC.

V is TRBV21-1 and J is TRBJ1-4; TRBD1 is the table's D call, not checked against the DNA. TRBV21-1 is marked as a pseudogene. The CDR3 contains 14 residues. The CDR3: CASSTDRAREKLFF. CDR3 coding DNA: TGTGCCAGCAGCACTGACAGGGCACGGGAAAAACTGTTTTTT.

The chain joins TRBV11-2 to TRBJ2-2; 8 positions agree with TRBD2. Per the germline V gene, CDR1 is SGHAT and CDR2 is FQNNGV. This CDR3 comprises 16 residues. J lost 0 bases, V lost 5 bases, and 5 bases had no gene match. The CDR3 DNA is TGTGCCAGCAGCACAGCGGGAGTGGCGAACACCGGGGAGCTGTTTTTT. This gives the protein CASSTAGVANTGELFF.

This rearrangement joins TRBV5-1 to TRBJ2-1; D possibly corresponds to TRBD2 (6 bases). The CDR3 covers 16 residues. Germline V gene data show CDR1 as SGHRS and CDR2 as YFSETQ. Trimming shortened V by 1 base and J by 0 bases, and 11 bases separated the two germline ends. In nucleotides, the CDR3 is TGCGCCAGCAGCTTGACGTACGGGAGCTCCTACAATGAGCAGTTCTTC. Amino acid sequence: CASSLTYGSSYNEQFF.

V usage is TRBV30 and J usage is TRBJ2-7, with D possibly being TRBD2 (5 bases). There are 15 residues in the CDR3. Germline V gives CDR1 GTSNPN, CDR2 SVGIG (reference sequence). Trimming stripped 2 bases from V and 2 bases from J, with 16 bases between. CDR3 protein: CAWSITSGMAYEQYF. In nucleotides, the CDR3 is TGTGCCTGGAGTATCACTTCGGGGATGGCCTACGAGCAGTACTTC.

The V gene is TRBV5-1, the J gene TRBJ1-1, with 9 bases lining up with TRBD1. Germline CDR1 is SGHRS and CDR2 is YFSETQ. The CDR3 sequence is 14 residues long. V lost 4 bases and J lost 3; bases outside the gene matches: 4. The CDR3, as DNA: TGCGCCAGCAGCAAATGGACAGGGGACACTGAAGCTTTCTTT. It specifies CASSKWTGDTEAFF.

CDR3 residues: CASSRVSGSSGQHYGYTF. CDR3 DNA sequence: TGTGCCAGCAGCCGCGTGTCGGGTAGTTCCGGACAGCACTATGGCTACACCTTC. The chain is built from TRBV7-2 and TRBJ1-2, with D tentatively TRBD1 (6 bases). The V gene's germline CDR1 is SGHTA and CDR2 FQGNSA. This CDR3 spans 18 amino acids. V was shortened by 5 bases and J by 3 bases, with 25 bases between the two germline ends.

Here the CDR3 DNA reads TGTGCCAGCACGACTTTAGGGGGAGCCGTCTACGAGCAGTACTTC. Amino acids: CASTTLGGAVYEQYF. The chain recombines TRBV5-6 with TRBJ2-7; tentative D call: TRBD1 (6 bases). From germline, CDR1 is SGHDT and CDR2 YYEEEE. The CDR3 is 15 amino acids. Trimming removed 6 bases from V and 3 bases from J, with 19 bases in between.

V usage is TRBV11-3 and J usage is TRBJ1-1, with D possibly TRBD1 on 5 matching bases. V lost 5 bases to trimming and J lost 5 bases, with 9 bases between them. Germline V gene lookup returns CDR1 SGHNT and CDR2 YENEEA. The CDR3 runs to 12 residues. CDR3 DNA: TGTGCCAGCAGCCCCGGGGGGACTGAAGCTTTCTTT. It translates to CASSPGGTEAFF. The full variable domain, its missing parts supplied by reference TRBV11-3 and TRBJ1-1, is EAGVVQSPRYKIIEKKQPVAFWCNPISGHNTLYWYLQNLGQGPELLIRYENEEAVDDSQLPKDRFSAERLKGVDSTLKIQPAELGDSAVYLCASSPGGTEAFFGQGTRLTVV.

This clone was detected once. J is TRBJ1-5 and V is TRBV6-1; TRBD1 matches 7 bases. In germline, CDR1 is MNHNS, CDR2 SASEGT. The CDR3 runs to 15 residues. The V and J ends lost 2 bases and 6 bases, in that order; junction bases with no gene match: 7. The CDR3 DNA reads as TGTGCCAGCAGTGAATCAGGGGGTATAGCTCAGCCCCAGCATTTT. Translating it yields CASSESGGIAQPQHF.